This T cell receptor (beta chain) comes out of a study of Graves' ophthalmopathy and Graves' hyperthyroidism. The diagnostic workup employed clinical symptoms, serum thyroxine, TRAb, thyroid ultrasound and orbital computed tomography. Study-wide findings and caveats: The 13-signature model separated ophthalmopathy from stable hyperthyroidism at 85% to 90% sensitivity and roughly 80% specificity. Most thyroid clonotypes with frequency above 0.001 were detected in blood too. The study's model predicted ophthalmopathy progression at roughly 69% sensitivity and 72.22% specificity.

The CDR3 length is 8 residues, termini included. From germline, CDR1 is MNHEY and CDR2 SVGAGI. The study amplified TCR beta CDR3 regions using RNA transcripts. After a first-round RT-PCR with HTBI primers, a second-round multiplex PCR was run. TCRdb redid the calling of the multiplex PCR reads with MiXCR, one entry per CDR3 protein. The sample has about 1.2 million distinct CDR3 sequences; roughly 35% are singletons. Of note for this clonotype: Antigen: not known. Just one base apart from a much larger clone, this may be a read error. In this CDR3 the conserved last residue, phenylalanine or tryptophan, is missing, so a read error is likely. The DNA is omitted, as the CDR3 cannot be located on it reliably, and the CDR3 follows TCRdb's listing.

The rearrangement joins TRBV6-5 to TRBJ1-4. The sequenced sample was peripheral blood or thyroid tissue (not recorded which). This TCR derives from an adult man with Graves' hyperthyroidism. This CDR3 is CASGKTIY.